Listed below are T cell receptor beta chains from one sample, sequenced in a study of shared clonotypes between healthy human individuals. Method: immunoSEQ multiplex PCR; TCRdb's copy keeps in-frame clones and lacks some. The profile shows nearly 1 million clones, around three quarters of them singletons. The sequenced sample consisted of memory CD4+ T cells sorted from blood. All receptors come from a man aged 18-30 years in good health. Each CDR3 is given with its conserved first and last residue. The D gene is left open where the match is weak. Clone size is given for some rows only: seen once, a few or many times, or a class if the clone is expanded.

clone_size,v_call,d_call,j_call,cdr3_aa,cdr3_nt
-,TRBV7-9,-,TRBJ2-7,CASSLPGSAYEQYF,TGTGCCAGCAGCTTACCCGGGAGTGCCTACGAGCAGTACTTC
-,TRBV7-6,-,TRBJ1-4,CASSSAGTTNEKLFF,TGTGCCAGCAGCTCCGCGGGGACCACTAATGAAAAACTGTTTTTT
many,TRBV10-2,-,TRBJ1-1,CASSEPTPGYTEAFF,TGCGCCAGCAGTGAGCCCACCCCAGGGTACACTGAAGCTTTCTTT
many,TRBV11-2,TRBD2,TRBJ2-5,CASSPRTSGGGETQYF,TGTGCCAGCAGCCCCCGGACTAGCGGGGGCGGGGAGACCCAGTACTTC
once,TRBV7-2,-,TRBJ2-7,CASSNIRGPSSYEQYF,TGTGCCAGCAGCAACATCAGGGGCCCAAGCTCCTACGAGCAGTACTTC
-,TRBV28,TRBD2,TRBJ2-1,CASSPGTSGPLGVEQFF,TGTGCTAGCAGTCCCGGGACTAGCGGGCCTCTGGGCGTCGAGCAGTTCTTC
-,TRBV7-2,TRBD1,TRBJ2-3,CASSEDRGITDTQYF,TGTGCCAGCAGCGAAGACAGGGGGATAACAGATACGCAGTATTTT
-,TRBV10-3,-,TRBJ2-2,CAISMNGNTGELFF,TGTGCCATCAGTATGAATGGGAACACCGGGGAGCTGTTTTTT
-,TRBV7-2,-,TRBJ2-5,CTSSRRTPRETQYF,TGTACCAGCAGCCGGCGGACTCCCCGAGAGACCCAGTACTTC
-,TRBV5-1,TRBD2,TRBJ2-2,CASSLAGGLLDTGELFF,TGCGCCAGCAGCTTAGCGGGAGGCCTGTTGGACACCGGGGAGCTGTTTTTT
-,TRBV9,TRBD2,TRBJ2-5,CASSVGPAGGPETQYF,TGTGCCAGCAGCGTAGGCCCAGCGGGAGGGCCTGAGACCCAGTACTTC
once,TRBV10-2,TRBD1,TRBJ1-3,CASRTGVDGNTIYF,TGCGCCAGCAGGACAGGGGTGGATGGAAACACCATATATTTT
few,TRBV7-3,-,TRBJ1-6,CASSPGQYNSPLHF,TGTGCCAGCAGCCCGGGACAATATAATTCACCCCTCCACTTT
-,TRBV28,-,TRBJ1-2,CASSLTGNYGYTF,TGTGCCAGCAGCCTAACAGGGAACTATGGCTACACCTTC
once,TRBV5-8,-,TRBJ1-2,CASSFETNYGYTF,TGTGCCAGCAGTTTTGAAACTAACTATGGCTACACCTTC
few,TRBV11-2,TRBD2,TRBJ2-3,CASSLGLTSGLDTQYF,TGTGCCAGCAGCTTAGGGCTGACTAGCGGTCTGGATACGCAGTATTTT
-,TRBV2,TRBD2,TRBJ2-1,CASRRTSGIYNEQFF,TGTGCCAGCAGGAGGACTAGCGGGATCTACAATGAGCAGTTCTTC
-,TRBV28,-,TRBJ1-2,CASSTLWGANYGYTF,TGTGCCAGCAGTACCCTATGGGGGGCTAACTATGGCTACACCTTC
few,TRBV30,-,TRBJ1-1,CASWRAGNTEAFF,TGTGCCTCCTGGAGGGCGGGGAACACTGAAGCTTTCTTT
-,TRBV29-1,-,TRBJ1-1,CSAQLGGFTEAFF,TGCAGCGCTCAATTGGGGGGGTTTACTGAAGCTTTCTTT
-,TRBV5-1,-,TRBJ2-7,CASSLSTVSYEQYF,TGCGCCAGCAGCTTGAGTACAGTATCCTACGAGCAGTACTTC
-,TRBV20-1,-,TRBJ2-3,CSGRASDTQYF,TGCAGTGGCAGAGCGAGCGACACGCAGTATTTT
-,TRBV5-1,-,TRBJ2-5,CASSETGLQETQYF,TGCGCCAGCAGCGAAACAGGATTACAAGAGACCCAGTACTTC
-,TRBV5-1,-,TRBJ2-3,CASSLESFTDTQYF,TGCGCCAGCAGCTTGGAGAGCTTCACAGATACGCAGTATTTT